Listed below are T cell receptor beta chains from one sample, sequenced in a study of blood T cells in healthy people across ages. TCRdb re-derived calls from the 5' RACE reads in MiXCR, one entry per CDR3 protein. Among fewer than 750,000 distinct CDR3 sequences, 40% to 50% were seen once, and the ten largest hold around 24%. Sequencing input: blood. The receptors here all came from an elderly man in good health. Each CDR3 is given with its conserved first and last residue. D genes are given only for firm matches. Size is omitted from some rows. Given values are once, few, many or a class for expanded clones.

size	V	D	J	CDR3	DNA
few	TRBV24-1	.	TRBJ2-3	CATSDWGRSADTQYF	TGTGCCACCAGTGATTGGGGAAGGAGCGCAGATACGCAGTATTTT
few	TRBV18	.	TRBJ1-2	CASSPQGYGYTF	TGTGCCAGCTCACCCCAGGGGTATGGCTACACCTTC
.	TRBV14	TRBD2	TRBJ2-1	CAGSQDRGGSGRNNEQFF	TGTGCCGGCAGCCAAGATCGGGGAGGTAGCGGGAGGAACAATGAGCAGTTCTTC
.	TRBV7-2	TRBD1	TRBJ1-5	CASSPGTGNSNQPQHF	TGTGCCAGCAGCCCCGGGACAGGGAATAGCAATCAGCCCCAGCATTTT
many	TRBV6-5	.	TRBJ1-2	CASSAGFSYGYTF	TGTGCCAGCAGTGCGGGATTTAGCTATGGCTACACCTTC
.	TRBV12-3/TRBV12-4	.	TRBJ2-1	CASSLAGIGYEQFF	TGTGCCAGCAGTCTTGCAGGGATAGGATACGAGCAGTTCTTC
.	TRBV29-1	.	TRBJ2-3	CSVLSVTDTQYF	TGCAGCGTTCTCTCTGTGACAGATACGCAGTATTTT
.	TRBV20-1	.	TRBJ1-1	CSARGWGGEGESTEAFF	TGCAGTGCTAGAGGGTGGGGTGGAGAGGGGGAGAGCACTGAAGCTTTCTTT
few	TRBV9	.	TRBJ2-5	CASSVGNSQETQYF	TGTGCCAGCAGCGTAGGTAACAGCCAAGAGACCCAGTACTTC
once	TRBV28	.	TRBJ2-5	CASRETRVETQYF	TGTGCCAGCAGGGAGACTAGAGTGGAGACCCAGTACTTC
few	TRBV20-1	TRBD2	TRBJ2-1	CSAPTSGRASNEQFF	TGCAGTGCTCCGACTAGCGGGAGGGCCAGTAATGAGCAGTTCTTC
.	TRBV5-1	.	TRBJ2-1	CASSPGTRPHEQFF	TGCGCCAGCAGCCCGGGGACCAGGCCCCATGAGCAGTTCTTC
few	TRBV28	.	TRBJ2-1	CASSLLADEQFF	TGTGCCAGCAGTTTATTGGCCGATGAGCAGTTCTTC
.	TRBV4-3	.	TRBJ2-3	CASSQGAGATDTQYF	TGCGCCAGCAGCCAAGGCGCAGGGGCCACAGATACGCAGTATTTT
.	TRBV5-1	.	TRBJ2-5	CASSRGHSETQYF	TGCGCCAGCAGCCGGGGACACTCAGAGACCCAGTACTTC
.	TRBV12-3/TRBV12-4	TRBD1	TRBJ2-3	CASSGAGTGISDTQYF	TGTGCCAGCAGTGGAGCCGGGACAGGGATATCAGATACGCAGTATTTT
.	TRBV25-1	.	TRBJ2-3	CASTGRGYSTDTQYF	TGTGCCAGCACGGGTAGGGGATACAGCACAGATACGCAGTATTTT
few	TRBV24-1	TRBD2	TRBJ2-1	CATSDTSGGVYNEQFF	TGTGCCACCAGTGACACTAGCGGGGGCGTTTACAATGAGCAGTTCTTC
.	TRBV20-1	TRBD1	TRBJ1-5	CSARATGGNQPQHF	TGCAGTGCTAGAGCCACAGGGGGAAATCAGCCCCAGCATTTT
few	TRBV20-1	TRBD1	TRBJ1-4	CSARALTGGSGEKLFF	TGCAGTGCTAGAGCCCTTACAGGGGGCAGTGGTGAAAAACTGTTTTTT
.	TRBV4-3	.	TRBJ1-2	CASSRLDPRYGYTF	TGCGCCAGCAGCCGGCTTGACCCAAGATATGGCTACACCTTC
.	TRBV12-3/TRBV12-4	TRBD1	TRBJ2-5	CASSNSDRDQKETQYF	TGTGCCAGCAGCAACTCGGACAGGGACCAAAAAGAGACCCAGTACTTC
.	TRBV7-9	.	TRBJ2-1	CASSNGAGYNEQFF	TGTGCCAGCAGCAACGGGGCTGGTTACAATGAGCAGTTCTTC
.	TRBV5-1	.	TRBJ1-6	CASSLGANNSPLHF	TGCGCCAGCAGCCTGGGGGCTAATAATTCACCCCTCCACTTT
.	TRBV7-9	.	TRBJ1-2	CASSSRRGRPGGYTF	TGTGCCAGCAGCTCCCGGCGGGGGCGGCCCGGTGGCTACACCTTC